Detailed here is one T cell receptor (beta chain). In this sample, this clonotype turned up a few times. Its cognate antigen has yet to be identified. Base qualities were left out, and no much larger clone turns up one base away. Sequences SGDLS (CDR1) and YYNGEE (CDR2) are obtained from the germline V gene. V ends up 5 bases short and J 7 bases short, with an unmatched junction base count of 14. The CDR3 runs 17 amino acids, cysteine and phenylalanine included. The only DNA kept is the CDR3, 51 bases in frame from the first base. The sample is drawn from a study (dated by TCRdb to 2016 to 2017). Receptor libraries were prepared by RT-PCR. Sequencing was carried out with an Illumina MiSeq. TCRdb reworked the public reads: Q25 trimming with fastp, MiXCR clone assembly, productive beta chains retained. Rows matching on CDR3 protein sequence are summarized as one entry with the most common DNA and genes. This sample is represented by hundreds of thousands of distinct CDR3 sequences; approximately 15% of them were singletons. Roughly 3.6% of the sample goes to the ten largest clones.

Sequenced input: memory CD4+ T cells from blood. The chain is assembled from TRBV9 and TRBJ1-4; 10 nucleotides in the junction match TRBD1. This receptor was obtained from a female donor in good health, serving as a healthy control. This receptor has the CDR3 CASSVGSNRDRGEKLFF. Here is the DNA: TGTGCCAGCAGTGTGGGATCAAACCGGGACAGGGGTGAAAAACTGTTTTTT.